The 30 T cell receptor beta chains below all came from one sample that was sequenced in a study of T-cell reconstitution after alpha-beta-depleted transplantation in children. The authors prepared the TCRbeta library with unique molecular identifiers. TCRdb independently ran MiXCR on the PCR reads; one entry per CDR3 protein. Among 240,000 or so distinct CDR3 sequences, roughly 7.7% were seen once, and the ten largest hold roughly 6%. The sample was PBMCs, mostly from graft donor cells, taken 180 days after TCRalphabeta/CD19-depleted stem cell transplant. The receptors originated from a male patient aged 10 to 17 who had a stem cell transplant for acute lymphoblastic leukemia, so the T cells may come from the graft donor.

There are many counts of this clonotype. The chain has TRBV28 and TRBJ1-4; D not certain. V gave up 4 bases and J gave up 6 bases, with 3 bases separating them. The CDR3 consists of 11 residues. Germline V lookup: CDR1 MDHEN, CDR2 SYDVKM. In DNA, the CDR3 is TGTGCCAGCAGTTCAGATGAAAAACTGTTTTTT. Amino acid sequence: CASSSDEKLFF. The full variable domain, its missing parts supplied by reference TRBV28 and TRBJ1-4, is DVKVTQSSRYLVKRTGEKVFLECVQDMDHENMFWYRQDPGLGLRLIYFSYDVKMKEKGDIPEGYSVSREKKERFSLILESASTNQTSMYLCASSSDEKLFFGSGTQLSVL.

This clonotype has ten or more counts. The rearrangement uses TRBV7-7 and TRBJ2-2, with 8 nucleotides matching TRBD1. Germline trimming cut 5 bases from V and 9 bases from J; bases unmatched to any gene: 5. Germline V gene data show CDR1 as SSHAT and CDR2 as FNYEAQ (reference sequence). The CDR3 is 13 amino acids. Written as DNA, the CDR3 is TGTGCCAGCAGCGCCGGACAGGGCCGGGAGCTGTTTTTT. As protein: CASSAGQGRELFF.

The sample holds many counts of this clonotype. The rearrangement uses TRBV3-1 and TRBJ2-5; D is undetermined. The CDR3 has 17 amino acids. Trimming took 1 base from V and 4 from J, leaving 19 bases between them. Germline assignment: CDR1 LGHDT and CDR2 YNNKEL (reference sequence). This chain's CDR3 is CASSQGGGRLGGETQYF. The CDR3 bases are TGTGCCAGCAGCCAAGGGGGTGGTCGACTGGGTGGAGAGACCCAGTACTTC.

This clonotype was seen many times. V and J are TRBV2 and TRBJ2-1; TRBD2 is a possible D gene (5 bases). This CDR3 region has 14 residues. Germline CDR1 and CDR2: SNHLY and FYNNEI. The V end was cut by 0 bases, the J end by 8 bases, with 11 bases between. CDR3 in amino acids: CASSEALWRYEQFF. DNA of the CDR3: TGTGCCAGCAGTGAAGCTCTATGGAGGTATGAGCAGTTCTTC. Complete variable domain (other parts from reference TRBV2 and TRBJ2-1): EPEVTQTPSHQVTQMGQEVILRCVPISNHLYFYWYRQILGQKVEFLVSFYNNEISEKSEIFDDQFSVERPDGSNFTLKIRSTKLEDSAMYFCASSEALWRYEQFFGPGTRLTVL.

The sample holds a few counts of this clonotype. CDR3 loop: CASSSSPITSDQHPYAGELFF. The CDR3 coding sequence is TGTGCCAGCAGTTCCTCCCCGATCACTAGCGATCAGCACCCTTACGCCGGGGAGCTGTTTTTT. This sequence joins TRBV6-5 and TRBJ2-2, with 7 bases identical to TRBD2. CDR1 and CDR2 from the germline V gene are MNHEY and SVGAGI. Losses at the gene ends were 4 bases for V and 6 bases for J; bases not matched to a gene: 26. The CDR3 is made up of 21 amino acids.

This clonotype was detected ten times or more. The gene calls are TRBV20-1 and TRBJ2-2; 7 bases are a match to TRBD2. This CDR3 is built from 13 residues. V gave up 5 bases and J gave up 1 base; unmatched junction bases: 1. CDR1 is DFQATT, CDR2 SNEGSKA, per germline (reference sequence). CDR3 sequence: CSAWTRNTGELFF. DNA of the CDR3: TGCAGTGCTTGGACTAGGAACACCGGGGAGCTGTTTTTT.

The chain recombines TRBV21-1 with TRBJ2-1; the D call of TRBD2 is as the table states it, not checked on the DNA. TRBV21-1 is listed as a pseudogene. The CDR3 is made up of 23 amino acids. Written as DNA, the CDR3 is TGTGCCAGCAGCGCACATACCCCCCGGAGGGCCGTAGGAGGGGCCGTCTCCTACAATGAGCAGTTCTTC. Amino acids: CASSAHTPRRAVGGAVSYNEQFF.

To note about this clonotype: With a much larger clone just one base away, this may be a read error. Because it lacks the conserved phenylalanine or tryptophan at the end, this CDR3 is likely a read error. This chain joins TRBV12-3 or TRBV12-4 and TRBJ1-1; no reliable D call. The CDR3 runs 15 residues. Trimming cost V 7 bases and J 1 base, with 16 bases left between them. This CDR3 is CASTRHLWGNTEAFL. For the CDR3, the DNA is TGTGCCAGCACCCGCCATCTCTGGGGGAACACTGAAGCTTTCTTA.

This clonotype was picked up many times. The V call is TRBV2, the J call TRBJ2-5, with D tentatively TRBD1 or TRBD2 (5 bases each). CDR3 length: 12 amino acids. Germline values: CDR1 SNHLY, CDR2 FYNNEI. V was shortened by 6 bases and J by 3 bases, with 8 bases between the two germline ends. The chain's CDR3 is CASRGTKETQYF. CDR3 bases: TGTGCCAGCAGGGGGACCAAAGAGACCCAGTACTTC.

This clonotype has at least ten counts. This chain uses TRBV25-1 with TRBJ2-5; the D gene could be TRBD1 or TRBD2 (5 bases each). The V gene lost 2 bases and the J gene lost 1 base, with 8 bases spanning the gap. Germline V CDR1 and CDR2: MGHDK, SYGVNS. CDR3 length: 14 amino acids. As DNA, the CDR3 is TGTGCCAGCAGTGAAGGGGGTAGCCAAGAGACCCAGTACTTC. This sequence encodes CASSEGGSQETQYF.

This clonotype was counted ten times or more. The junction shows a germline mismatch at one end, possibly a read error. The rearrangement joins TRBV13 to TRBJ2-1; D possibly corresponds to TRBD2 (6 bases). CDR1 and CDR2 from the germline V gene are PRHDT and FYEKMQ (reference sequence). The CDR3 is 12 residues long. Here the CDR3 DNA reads TGTGCCAGCAGCCCCGGGACCGGGAGATTGGTCTTC. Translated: CASSPGTGRLVF. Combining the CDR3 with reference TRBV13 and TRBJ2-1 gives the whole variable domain AAGVIQSPRHLIKEKRETATLKCYPIPRHDTVYWYQQGPGQDPQFLISFYEKMQSDKGSIPDRFSAQQFSDYHSELNMSSLELGDSALYFCASSPGTGRLVFGPGTRLTVL.

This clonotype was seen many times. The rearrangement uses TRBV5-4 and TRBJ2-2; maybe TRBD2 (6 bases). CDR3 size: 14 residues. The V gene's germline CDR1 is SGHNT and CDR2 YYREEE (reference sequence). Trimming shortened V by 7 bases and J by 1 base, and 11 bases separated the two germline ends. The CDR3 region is CASQRRGNTGELFF. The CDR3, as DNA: TGTGCCAGCCAGCGGCGGGGGAACACCGGGGAGCTGTTTTTT.

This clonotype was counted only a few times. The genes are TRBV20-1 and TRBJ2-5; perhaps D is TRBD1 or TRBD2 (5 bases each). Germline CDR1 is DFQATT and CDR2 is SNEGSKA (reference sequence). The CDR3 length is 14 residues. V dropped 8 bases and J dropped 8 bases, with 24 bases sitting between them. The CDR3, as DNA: TGCAGTTCCCCCCCCCCGGGACGGAGCCGTACCCAGTACTTC. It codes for CSSPPPGRSRTQYF.

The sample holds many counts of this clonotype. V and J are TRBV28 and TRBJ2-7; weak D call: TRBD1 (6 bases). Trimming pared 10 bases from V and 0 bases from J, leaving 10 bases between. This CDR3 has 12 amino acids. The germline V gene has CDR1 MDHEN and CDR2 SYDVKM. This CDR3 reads CATQDSSYEQYF. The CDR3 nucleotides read TGTGCCACCCAGGACAGCTCCTACGAGCAGTACTTC.

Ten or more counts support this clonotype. CDR3 loop: CASSLWTSGFEQYF. CDR3 DNA sequence: TGTGCCAGCAGCCTTTGGACTAGCGGCTTTGAGCAGTACTTC. The rearrangement uses TRBV7-2 and TRBJ2-7; 10 bases are shared with TRBD2. This CDR3 has 14 residues. In germline, CDR1 is SGHTA, CDR2 FQGNSA. V lost 5 bases to trimming and J lost 7 bases; unmatched junction nucleotides: 8. The whole variable domain, remainder taken from reference TRBV7-2 and TRBJ2-7, is GAGVSQSPSNKVTEKGKDVELRCDPISGHTALYWYRQSLGQGLEFLIYFQGNSAPDKSGLPSDRFSAERTGGSVSTLTIQRTQQEDSAVYLCASSLWTSGFEQYFGPGTRLTVT.

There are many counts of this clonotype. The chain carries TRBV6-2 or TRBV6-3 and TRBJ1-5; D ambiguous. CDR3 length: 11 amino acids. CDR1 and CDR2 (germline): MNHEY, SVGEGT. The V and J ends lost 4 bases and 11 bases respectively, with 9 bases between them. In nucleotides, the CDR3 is TGTGCCAGCAGTTTGGACGGGTCCCAGCATTTT. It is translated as CASSLDGSQHF.

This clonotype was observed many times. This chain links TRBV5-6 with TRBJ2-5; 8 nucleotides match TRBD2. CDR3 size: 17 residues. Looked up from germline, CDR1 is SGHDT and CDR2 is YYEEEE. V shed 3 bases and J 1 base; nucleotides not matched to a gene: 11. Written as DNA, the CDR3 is TGTGCCAGCAGCTGGGGGGGACTAGGGGTCCCCCAAGAGACCCAGTACTTC. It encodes CASSWGGLGVPQETQYF.

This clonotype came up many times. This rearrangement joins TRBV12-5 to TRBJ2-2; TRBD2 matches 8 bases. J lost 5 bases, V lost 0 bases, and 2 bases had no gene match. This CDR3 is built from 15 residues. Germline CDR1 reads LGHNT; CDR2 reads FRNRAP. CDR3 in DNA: TGTGCTAGTGGTTTGGTTGCGGGAGGAACCGGGGAGCTGTTTTTT. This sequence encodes CASGLVAGGTGELFF.

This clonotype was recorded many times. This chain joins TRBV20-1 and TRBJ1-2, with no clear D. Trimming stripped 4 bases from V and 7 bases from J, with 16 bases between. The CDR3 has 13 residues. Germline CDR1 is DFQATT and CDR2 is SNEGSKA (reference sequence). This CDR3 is CSATARPIGGYTF. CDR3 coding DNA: TGCAGTGCTACGGCAAGGCCCATCGGTGGCTACACCTTC.

The CDR3 here is CASSPNRNRGRHEQYF. The CDR3 nucleotides are TGTGCCAGCTCACCTAACCGAAACAGGGGGCGCCACGAGCAGTACTTC. The chain recombines TRBV18 with TRBJ2-7, with 9 bases matching TRBD1. Germline V gene lookup returns CDR1 KGHSH and CDR2 LQKENI. This CDR3 has 16 residues. J was trimmed by 5 bases and V by 3 bases; bases with no gene match: 11.

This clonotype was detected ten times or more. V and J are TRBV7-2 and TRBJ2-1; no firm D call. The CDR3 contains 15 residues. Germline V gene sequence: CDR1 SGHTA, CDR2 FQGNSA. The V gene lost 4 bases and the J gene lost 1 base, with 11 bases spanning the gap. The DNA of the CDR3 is TGTGCCAGCAGCTCCCAAGTGGATTCCTACAATGAGCAGTTCTTC. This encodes CASSSQVDSYNEQFF.

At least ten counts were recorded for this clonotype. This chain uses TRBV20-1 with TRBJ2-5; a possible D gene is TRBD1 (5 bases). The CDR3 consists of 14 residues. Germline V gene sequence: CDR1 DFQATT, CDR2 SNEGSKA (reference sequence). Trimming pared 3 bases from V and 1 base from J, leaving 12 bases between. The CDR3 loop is CSASWTSRQETQYF. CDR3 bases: TGCAGTGCTAGCTGGACATCCCGCCAAGAGACCCAGTACTTC.

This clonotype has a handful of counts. CDR3 sequence reads: CSAPRTGSSVGNYGYTF. The CDR3 region has the DNA TGCAGTGCTCCTAGGACAGGGTCTAGTGTAGGGAACTATGGCTACACCTTC. The chain links TRBV20-1 to TRBJ1-2; 8 nucleotides agree with TRBD1. V shed 5 bases and J 2 bases; nucleotides not matched to a gene: 16. CDR1 DFQATT and CDR2 SNEGSKA come from the germline V gene (reference sequence). This CDR3 has 17 amino acids.

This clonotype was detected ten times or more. The CDR3 here is CASSLLGQDSGANVLTF. The CDR3 nucleotides are TGTGCCAGCAGCCTTTTGGGACAGGACTCTGGGGCCAACGTCCTGACTTTC. This chain connects TRBV3-1 to TRBJ2-6, with 8 bases lining up with TRBD1. The CDR3 runs 17 residues. After removal of 4 bases from V and 0 bases from J, the junction contained 5 bases not matched to a gene. From germline, CDR1 is LGHDT and CDR2 YNNKEL (reference sequence).

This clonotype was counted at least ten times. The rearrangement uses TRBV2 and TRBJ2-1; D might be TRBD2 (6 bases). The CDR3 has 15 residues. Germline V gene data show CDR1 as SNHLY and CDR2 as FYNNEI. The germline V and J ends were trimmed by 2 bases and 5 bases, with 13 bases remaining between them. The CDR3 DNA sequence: TGTGCCAGCAGTGAAAGGCTAGCGAACCACAATGAGCAGTTCTTC. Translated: CASSERLANHNEQFF. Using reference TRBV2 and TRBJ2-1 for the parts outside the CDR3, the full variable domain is EPEVTQTPSHQVTQMGQEVILRCVPISNHLYFYWYRQILGQKVEFLVSFYNNEISEKSEIFDDQFSVERPDGSNFTLKIRSTKLEDSAMYFCASSERLANHNEQFFGPGTRLTVL.

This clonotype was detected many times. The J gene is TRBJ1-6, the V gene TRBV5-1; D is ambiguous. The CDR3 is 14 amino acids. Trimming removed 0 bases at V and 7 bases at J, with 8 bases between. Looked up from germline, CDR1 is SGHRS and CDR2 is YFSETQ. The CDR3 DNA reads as TGCGCCAGCAGCTTGGGAAGTGACAATTCACCCCTCCACTTT. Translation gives CASSLGSDNSPLHF.

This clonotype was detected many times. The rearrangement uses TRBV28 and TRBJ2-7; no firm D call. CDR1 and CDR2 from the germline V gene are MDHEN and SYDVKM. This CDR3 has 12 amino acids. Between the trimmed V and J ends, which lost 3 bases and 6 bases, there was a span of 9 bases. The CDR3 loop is CASSLVKSEQYF. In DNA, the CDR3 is TGTGCCAGCAGTTTGGTTAAATCCGAGCAGTACTTC.

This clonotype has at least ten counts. In DNA, the CDR3 is TGCAGTGCCACCGGGGACAGCACAGATACGCAGTATTTT. It encodes CSATGDSTDTQYF. V is TRBV20-1 and J is TRBJ2-3; D assignment may be TRBD1 or TRBD2 (5 bases each). The V gene lost 6 bases and the J gene lost 0 bases, with 10 bases spanning the gap. The germline V gene encodes CDR1 DFQATT and CDR2 SNEGSKA (reference sequence). This CDR3 has 13 amino acids.

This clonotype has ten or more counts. The CDR3 DNA sequence: TGTGCCAGCAGCTTTCGGGGGGGCAATGAGCAGTTCTTC. It encodes CASSFRGGNEQFF. The rearrangement links TRBV7-8 to TRBJ2-1, with 8 bases matching TRBD2. J gave up 6 bases and V 3 bases, and 1 base lay outside the gene matches. The germline V gene has CDR1 SGHVS and CDR2 FQNEAQ. The CDR3 is made up of 13 amino acids.

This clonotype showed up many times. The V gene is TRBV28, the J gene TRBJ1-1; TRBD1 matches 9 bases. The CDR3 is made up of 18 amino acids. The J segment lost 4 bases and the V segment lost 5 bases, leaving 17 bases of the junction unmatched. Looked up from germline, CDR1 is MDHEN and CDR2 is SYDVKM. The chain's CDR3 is CASSPGTGSMRVVTEAFF. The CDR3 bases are TGTGCCAGCAGTCCCGGGACAGGGAGTATGCGGGTTGTCACTGAAGCTTTCTTT.